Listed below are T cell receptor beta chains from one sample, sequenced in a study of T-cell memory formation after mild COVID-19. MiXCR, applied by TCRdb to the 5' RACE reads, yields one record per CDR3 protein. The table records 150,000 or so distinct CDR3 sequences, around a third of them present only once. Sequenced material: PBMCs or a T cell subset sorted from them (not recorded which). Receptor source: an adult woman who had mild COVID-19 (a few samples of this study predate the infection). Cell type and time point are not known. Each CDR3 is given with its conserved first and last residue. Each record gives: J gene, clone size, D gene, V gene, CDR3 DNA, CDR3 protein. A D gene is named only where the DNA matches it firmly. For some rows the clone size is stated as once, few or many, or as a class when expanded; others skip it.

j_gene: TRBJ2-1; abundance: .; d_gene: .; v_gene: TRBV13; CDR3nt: TGTGCCAGCAGCGTAACCTCGGGGTACAATGAGCAGTTCTTC; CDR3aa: CASSVTSGYNEQFF
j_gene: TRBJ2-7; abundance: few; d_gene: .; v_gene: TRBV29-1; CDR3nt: TGCAGCGTTGAATCTGAGGGGCCTTCCTACGAGCAGTACTTC; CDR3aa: CSVESEGPSYEQYF
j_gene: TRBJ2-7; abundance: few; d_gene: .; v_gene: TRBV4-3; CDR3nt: TGCGCCAGCAGCCAAGTTCGGGGCGCCTTTGTTGGGCAGTACTTC; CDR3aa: CASSQVRGAFVGQYF
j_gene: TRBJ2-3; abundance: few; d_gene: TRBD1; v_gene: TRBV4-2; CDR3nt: TGTGCCAGCAGCCGGGACAGGGGGCCAGATACGCAGTATTTT; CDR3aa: CASSRDRGPDTQYF
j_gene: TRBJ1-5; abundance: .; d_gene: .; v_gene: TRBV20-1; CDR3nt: TGCAGTGCTATCTCCCTTGGGGCTAGCAATCAGCCCCAGCATTTT; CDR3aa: CSAISLGASNQPQHF
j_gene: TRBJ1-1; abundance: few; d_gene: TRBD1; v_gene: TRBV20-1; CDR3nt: TGCAGTGCCCGAGGGGGCGGCGGGAACACTGAAGCTTTCTTT; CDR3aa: CSARGGGGNTEAFF
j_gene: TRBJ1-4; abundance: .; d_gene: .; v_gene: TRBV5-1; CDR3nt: TGCGCCAGCAGCTTAGAAGGTGGGCCAGAAGCACTGTTTTTT; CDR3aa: CASSLEGGPEALFF
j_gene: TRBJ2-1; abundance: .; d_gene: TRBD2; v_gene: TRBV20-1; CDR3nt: TGCAGTGCCATCGGGCGGGAGTGGAGCTCCTACAATGAGCAGTTCTTC; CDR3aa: CSAIGREWSSYNEQFF
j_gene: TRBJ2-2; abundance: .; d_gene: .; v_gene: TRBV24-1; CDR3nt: TGTGCCACCAGTGATTTAGTCTTGGCAGGGGCCGGGGAGCTGTTTTTT; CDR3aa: CATSDLVLAGAGELFF
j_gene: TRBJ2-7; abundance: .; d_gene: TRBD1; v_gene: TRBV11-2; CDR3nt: TGTGCCAGCAGCTTATACAGGGGGCATAGCGAGCAGTACTTC; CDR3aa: CASSLYRGHSEQYF
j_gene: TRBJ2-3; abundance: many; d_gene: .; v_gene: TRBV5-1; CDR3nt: TGCGCCAGCAGCTTGGCCTCGGGCCCAGATACGCAGTATTTT; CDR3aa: CASSLASGPDTQYF
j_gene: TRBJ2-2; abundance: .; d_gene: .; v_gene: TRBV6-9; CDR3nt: TGTGCCAGCAGTTTAACTGGATCGGACGGGGAGCTGTTTTTT; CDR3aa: CASSLTGSDGELFF
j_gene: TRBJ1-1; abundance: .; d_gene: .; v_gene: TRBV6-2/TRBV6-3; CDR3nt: TGTGCCAGCAGTTACAGGGGGATGAACACTGAAGCTTTCTTT; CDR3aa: CASSYRGMNTEAFF
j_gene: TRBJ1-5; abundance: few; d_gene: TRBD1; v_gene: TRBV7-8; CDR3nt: TGTGCCAGCAGCGCCGGACAGGGAGGAAAACAGCCCCAGCATTTT; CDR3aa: CASSAGQGGKQPQHF
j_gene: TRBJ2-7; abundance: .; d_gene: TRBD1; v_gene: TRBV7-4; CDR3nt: TGTGCCAGCAGCCCCCGACAGGGGATCCCGTACGAGCAGTACTTC; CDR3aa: CASSPRQGIPYEQYF
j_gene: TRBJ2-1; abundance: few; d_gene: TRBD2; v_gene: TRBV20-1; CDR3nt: TGCAGTGCTCCCAGGACTAGTTTAGTTGGGGGTGAGCAGTTCTTC; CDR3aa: CSAPRTSLVGGEQFF
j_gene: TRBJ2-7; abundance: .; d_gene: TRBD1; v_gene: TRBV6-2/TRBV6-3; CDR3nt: TGTGCCAGCAGTTTGACCAGGACAGGGCCCTACGAGCAGTACTTC; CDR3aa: CASSLTRTGPYEQYF
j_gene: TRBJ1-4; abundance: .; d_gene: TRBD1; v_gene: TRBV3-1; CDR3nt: TGTGCCAGCAGCCAGGAACCGGGACAGGGGAGCGAAAAACTGTTTTTT; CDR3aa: CASSQEPGQGSEKLFF
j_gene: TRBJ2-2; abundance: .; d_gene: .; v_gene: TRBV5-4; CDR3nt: .; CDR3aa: CASSSKPRGPGSCFF
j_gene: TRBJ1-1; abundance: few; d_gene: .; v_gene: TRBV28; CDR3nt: TGTGCCAGCACCCCCCCCCCGTGGGCAGCAATGAACACTGAAGCTTTCTTT; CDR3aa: CASTPPPWAAMNTEAFF
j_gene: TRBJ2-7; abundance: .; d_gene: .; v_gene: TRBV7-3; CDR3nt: TGTGCCAGCAGCTTAACCCCGCTCGGCGAGCAGTACTTC; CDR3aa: CASSLTPLGEQYF
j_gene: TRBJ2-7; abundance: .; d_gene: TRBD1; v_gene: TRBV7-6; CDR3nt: TGTGCCAGCAGCTCCTTGGCGACAGGGACCTACGAGCAGTACTTC; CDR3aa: CASSSLATGTYEQYF
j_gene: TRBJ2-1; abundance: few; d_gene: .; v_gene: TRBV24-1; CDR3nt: TGTGCCACCAGTGATTTGCTGGGGGGCAATGAGCAGTTCTTC; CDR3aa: CATSDLLGGNEQFF
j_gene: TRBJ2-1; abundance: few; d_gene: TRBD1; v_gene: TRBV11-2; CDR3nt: TGTGCCAGCAGCTTAGTAGGACAGGTGCCAGGTGAGCAGTTCTTC; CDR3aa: CASSLVGQVPGEQFF
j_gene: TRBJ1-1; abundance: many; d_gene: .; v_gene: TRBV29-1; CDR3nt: TGCAGCGTTGAGCGGGGGGTAGGTACTGAAGCTTTCTTT; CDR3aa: CSVERGVGTEAFF
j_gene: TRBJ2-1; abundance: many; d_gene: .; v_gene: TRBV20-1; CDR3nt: TGCAGTGCTACCCCACCCCTCGGGGTCTACAATGAGCAGTTCTTC; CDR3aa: CSATPPLGVYNEQFF
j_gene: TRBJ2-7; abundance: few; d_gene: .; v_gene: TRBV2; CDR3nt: TGTGCCAGCAGTGAAGCGCTTTACCGGGGCTCCTACGAGCAGTACTTC; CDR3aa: CASSEALYRGSYEQYF
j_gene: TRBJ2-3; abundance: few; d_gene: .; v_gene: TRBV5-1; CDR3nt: TGCGCCAGCAGCTTGTCCAAGCGGAGCACAGATACGCAGTATTTT; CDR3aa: CASSLSKRSTDTQYF
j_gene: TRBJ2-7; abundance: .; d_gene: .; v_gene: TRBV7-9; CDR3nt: TGTGCCAGCAGCCCCAAGACAGCCTGGCCTTCCTACGAGCAGTACTTC; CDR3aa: CASSPKTAWPSYEQYF
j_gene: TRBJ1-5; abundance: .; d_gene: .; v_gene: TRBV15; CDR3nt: TGTGCCACCGCGTTATTTCAGGGACAGCCCCAGCATTTT; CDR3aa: CATALFQGQPQHF
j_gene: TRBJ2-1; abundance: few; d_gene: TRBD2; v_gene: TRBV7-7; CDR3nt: TGTGCCAGCAGCTTATTAACTAGCGGGGGGTCTGGTAAAGGTGAGCAGTTCTTC; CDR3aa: CASSLLTSGGSGKGEQFF
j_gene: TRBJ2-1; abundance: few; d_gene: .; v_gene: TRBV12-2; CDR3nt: TGTGCAAGTCGCTCCCTCCCCACTAGCATAGATTACAATGAGCAGTTCTTC; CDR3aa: CASRSLPTSIDYNEQFF
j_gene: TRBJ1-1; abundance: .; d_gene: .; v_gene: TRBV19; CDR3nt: TGTGCCAGTAGTATAGATATCGGGCGGGTGAACACTGAAGCTTTCTTT; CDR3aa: CASSIDIGRVNTEAFF
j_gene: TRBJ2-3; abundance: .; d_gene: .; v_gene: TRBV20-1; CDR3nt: TGCAGTGCTAGGGTGGGAAGCACAGATACGCAGTATTTT; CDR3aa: CSARVGSTDTQYF
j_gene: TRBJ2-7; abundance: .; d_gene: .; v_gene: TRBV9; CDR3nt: TGTGCCAGCAGCAGCCTTGACTACGAGCAGTACTTC; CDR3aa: CASSSLDYEQYF
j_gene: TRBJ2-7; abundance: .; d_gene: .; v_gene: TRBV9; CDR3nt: TGTGCCAGCAGTTACGTGCCGGGTTTCGACGAGCAGTACTTC; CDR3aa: CASSYVPGFDEQYF
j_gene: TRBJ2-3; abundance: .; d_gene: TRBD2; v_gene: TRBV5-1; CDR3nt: TGCGCCAGCAGCCCCGCTACTGGACTAGCGGGTAGCACAGATACGCAGTATTTT; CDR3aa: CASSPATGLAGSTDTQYF
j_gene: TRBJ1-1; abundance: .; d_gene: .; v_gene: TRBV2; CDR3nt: TGTGCCAGCAGGGCGGACAGGAACACTGAAGCTTTCTTT; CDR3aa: CASRADRNTEAFF
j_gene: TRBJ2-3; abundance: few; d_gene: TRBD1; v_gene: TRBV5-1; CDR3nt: TGCGCCAGCCGGGACAGAGCAGATACGCAGTATTTT; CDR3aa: CASRDRADTQYF
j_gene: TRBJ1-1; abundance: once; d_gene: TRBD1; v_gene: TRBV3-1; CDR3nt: TGTGCCAGCAGCCAAGGGGCAGGGGGCGATGGACTGAACACTGAAGCTTTCTTT; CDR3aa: CASSQGAGGDGLNTEAFF
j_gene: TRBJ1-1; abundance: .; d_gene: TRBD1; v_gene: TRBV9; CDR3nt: TGTGCCAGCAGCGTGGGGGACAGCTCTGAAGCTTTCTTT; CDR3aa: CASSVGDSSEAFF
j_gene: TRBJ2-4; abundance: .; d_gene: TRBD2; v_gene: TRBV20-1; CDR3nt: TGCAGTGCGGGGCGCGGGGGTCCAAACATTCAGTACTTC; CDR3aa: CSAGRGGPNIQYF
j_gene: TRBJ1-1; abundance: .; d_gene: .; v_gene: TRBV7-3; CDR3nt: TGTGCCAGCAGCCCGCTCACTCCCAGGGGAGGCACTGAAGCTTTCTTT; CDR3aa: CASSPLTPRGGTEAFF
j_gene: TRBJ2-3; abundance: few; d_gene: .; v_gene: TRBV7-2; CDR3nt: TGTGCCAGCAGCCGCCGTTGGGACACTAGCACAGATACGCAGTATTTT; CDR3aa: CASSRRWDTSTDTQYF